The clone carrying this T cell receptor beta chain was seen repeatedly, ten times or more. This sample was included in a study of metastatic and nonmetastatic thyroid tumors. The germline V gene encodes CDR1 KGHSY and CDR2 FQNENV. The CDR3 has 11 residues. With 3 bases removed from V and 6 bases from J, the gap between germline ends came to 3 bases. Ahead of thyroid surgery, no patient had received treatment of any kind. TCRdb redid the clone calls on the PCR reads using MiXCR. Found here are about 39,000 clones, approximately 20% of them singletons; the top ten hold 18%. The TCR was taken from a female donor with papillary thyroid cancer or a benign thyroid nodule (not recorded which). Some clones in this sample may be carry-over from other donors' samples. The chain uses TRBV16 and TRBJ2-1; no definite D call. Sequenced sample: blood. Here the CDR3 reads CASSHSNEQFF. CDR3 coding DNA: TGTGCCAGCAGCCACAGCAATGAGCAGTTCTTC.